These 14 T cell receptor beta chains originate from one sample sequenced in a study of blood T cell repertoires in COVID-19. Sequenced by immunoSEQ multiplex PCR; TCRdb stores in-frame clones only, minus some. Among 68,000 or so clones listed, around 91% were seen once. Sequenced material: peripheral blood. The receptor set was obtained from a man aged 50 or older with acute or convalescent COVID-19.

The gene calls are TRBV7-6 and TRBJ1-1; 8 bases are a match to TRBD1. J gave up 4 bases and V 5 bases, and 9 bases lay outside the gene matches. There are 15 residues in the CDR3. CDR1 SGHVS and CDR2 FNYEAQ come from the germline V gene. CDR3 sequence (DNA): TGTGCCAGCAGCCCCCCGGACAGGGCAGGCACTGAAGCTTTCTTT. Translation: CASSPPDRAGTEAFF.

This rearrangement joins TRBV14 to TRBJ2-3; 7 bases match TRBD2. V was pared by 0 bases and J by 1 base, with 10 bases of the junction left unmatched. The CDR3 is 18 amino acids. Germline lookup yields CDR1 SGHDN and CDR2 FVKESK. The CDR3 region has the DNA TGTGCCAGCAGCCAAGAGGACGGGGGAGGGCCCGGCACAGATACGCAGTATTTT. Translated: CASSQEDGGGPGTDTQYF.

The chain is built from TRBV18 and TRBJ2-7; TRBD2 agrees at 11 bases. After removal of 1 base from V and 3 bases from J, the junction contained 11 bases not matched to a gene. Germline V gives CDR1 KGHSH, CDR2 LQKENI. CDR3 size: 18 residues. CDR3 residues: CASSPRSPTSGTNYEQYF. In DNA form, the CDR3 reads TGTGCCAGCTCACCACGATCCCCGACTAGCGGGACAAACTACGAGCAGTACTTC.

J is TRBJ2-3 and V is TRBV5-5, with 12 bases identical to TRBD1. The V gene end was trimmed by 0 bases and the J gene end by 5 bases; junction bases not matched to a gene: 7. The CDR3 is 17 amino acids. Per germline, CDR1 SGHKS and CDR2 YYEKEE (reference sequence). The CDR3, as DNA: TGTGCCAGCAGCTTGGCACCCGGGACAGGGGGCATAGATACGCAGTATTTT. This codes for CASSLAPGTGGIDTQYF. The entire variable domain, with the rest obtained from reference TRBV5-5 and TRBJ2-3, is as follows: DAGVTQSPTHLIKTRGQQVTLRCSPISGHKSVSWYQQVLGQGPQFIFQYYEKEERGRGNFPDRFSARQFPNYSSELNVNALLLGDSALYLCASSLAPGTGGIDTQYFGPGTRLTVL.

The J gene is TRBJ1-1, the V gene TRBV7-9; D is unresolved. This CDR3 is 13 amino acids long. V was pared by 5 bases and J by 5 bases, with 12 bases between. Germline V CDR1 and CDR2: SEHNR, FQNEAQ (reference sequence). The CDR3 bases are TGTGCCAGCAGCCCTCAGCGGAGGACTGAAGCTTTCTTT. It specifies CASSPQRRTEAFF.

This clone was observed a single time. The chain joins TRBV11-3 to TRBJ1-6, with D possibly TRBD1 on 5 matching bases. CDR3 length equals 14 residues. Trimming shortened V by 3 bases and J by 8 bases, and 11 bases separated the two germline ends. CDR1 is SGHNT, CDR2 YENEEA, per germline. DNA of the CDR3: TGTGCCAGCAGCTTGATGCAGGGTCATTCACCCCTCCACTTT. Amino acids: CASSLMQGHSPLHF.

DNA of the CDR3: TGCAGCGTAAAACTAGCGGTCAACGGGGATACGCAGTATTTT. This encodes CSVKLAVNGDTQYF. This rearrangement joins TRBV29-1 to TRBJ2-3; TRBD2 matches 8 bases. With 6 bases clipped from V and 6 bases from J, the junction kept 11 bases outside the gene matches. The CDR3 has 14 amino acids. The germline gives CDR1 SQVTM, CDR2 ANQGSEA.

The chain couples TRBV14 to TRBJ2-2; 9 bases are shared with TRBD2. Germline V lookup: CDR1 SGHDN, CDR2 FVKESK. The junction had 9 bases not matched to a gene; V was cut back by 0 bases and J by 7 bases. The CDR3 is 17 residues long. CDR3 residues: CASSQDRQREAFGELFF. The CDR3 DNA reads TGTGCCAGCAGCCAAGACCGTCAGCGGGAGGCTTTCGGGGAGCTGTTTTTT.

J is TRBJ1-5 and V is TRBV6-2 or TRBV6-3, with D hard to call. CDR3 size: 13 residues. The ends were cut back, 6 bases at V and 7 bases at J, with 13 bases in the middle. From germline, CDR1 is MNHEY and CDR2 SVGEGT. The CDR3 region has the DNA TGTGCCAGCAGCCCTGTCCTGGCCCAGCCCCAGCATTTT. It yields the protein CASSPVLAQPQHF.

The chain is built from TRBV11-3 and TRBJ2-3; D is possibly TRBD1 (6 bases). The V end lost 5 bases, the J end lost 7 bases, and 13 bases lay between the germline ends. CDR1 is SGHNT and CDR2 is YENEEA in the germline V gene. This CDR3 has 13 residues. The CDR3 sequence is CASSKGEVNTQYF. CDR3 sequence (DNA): TGTGCCAGCAGCAAGGGGGAAGTGAATACGCAGTATTTT.

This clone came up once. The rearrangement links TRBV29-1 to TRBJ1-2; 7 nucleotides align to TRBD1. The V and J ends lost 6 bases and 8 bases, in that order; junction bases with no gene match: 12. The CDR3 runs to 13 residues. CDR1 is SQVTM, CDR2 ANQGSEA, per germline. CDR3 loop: CSVTRDRSDGYTF. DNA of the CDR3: TGCAGCGTCACCCGGGACAGATCCGACGGCTACACCTTC.

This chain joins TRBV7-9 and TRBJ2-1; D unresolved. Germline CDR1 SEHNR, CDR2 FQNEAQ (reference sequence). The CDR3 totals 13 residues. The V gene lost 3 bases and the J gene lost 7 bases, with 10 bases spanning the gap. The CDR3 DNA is TGTGCCAGCAGCTTTCCTACGGAGAATGAGCAGTTCTTC. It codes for CASSFPTENEQFF.

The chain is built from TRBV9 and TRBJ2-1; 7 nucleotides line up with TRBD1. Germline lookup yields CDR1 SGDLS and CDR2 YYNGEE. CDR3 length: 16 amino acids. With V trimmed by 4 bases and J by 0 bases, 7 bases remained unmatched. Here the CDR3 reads CASSFTTGSSYNEQFF. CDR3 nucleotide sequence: TGTGCCAGCAGCTTCACGACAGGGAGCTCCTACAATGAGCAGTTCTTC.

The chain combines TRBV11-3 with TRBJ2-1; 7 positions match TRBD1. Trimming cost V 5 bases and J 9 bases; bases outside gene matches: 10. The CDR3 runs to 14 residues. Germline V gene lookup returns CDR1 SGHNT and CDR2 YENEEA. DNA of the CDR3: TGTGCCAGCAGCCCGGACAGGTTACCGGGTGAGCAGTTCTTC. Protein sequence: CASSPDRLPGEQFF.